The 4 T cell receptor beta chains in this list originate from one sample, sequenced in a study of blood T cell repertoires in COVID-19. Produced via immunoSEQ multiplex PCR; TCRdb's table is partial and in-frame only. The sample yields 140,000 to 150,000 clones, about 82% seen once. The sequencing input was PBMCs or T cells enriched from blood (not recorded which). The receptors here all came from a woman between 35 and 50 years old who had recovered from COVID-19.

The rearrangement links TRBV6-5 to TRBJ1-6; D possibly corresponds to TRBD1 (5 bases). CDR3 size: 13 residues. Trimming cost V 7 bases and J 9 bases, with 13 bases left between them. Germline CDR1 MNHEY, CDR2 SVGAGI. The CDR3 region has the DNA TGTGCCAGCATGGGGTCAGGGTCTTCACCCCTCCACTTT. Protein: CASMGSGSSPLHF.

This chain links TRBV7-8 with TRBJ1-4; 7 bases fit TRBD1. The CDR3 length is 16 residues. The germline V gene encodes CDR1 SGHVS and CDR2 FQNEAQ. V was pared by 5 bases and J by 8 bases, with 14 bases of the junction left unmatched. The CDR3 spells CASSPWETGNVEKLFF. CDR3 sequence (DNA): TGTGCCAGCAGCCCCTGGGAGACAGGGAACGTAGAAAAACTGTTTTTT.

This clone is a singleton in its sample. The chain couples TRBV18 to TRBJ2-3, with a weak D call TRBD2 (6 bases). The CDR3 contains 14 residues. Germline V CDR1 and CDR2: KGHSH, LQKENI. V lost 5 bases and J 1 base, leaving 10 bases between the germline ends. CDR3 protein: CASSSSGGTDTQYF. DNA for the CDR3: TGTGCCAGCTCATCGTCGGGAGGCACAGATACGCAGTATTTT.

In DNA form, the CDR3 reads TGTGCCTGGAGTGGCGAACGGGGTGAAGAGACCCAGTACTTC. Translated: CAWSGERGEETQYF. V and J are TRBV30 and TRBJ2-5; D possibly corresponds to TRBD2 (5 bases). The CDR3 has 14 amino acids. Looked up from germline, CDR1 is GTSNPN and CDR2 is SVGIG (reference sequence). Trimming removed 1 base at V and 3 bases at J, with 12 bases between.